Below, one T cell receptor beta chain is given with its context. The CDR3 has 16 amino acids. V shed 4 bases and J shed 4 bases, with 19 bases lying between them. CDR1 MDHEN and CDR2 SYDVKM come from the germline V gene. Nashville, Tennessee was home to all donors, each a Caucasian adult. This entry comes from a study of shared clonotypes between healthy human individuals. In the study overall: CD8 memory received one plate per donor, CD8 naive two, CD4 memory three and CD4 naive three.

As originally analysed: ImmunoSEQ sequences covered only the junction and lacked quality scores; filtering therefore differed. Produced via immunoSEQ multiplex PCR; TCRdb's table is partial and in-frame only. V and J calls and clone size are those listed in that table; D and trimming were worked out from the DNA. The sample has fewer than 2.5 million clones, over 85% seen once. What was sequenced was naive CD4+ T cells from PBMCs. Subset denoted: CD45RA+ positively selected. This chain connects TRBV28 to TRBJ1-2, with D perhaps matching TRBD1 (6 bases). This clonotype was sampled from a man between 18 and 29 years old in good health. Some clones in this sample may be carry-over from other donors' samples. This CDR3 reads CASSSGGSQGSYGYTF. The CDR3, as DNA: TGTGCCAGCAGTTCCGGAGGGTCCCAGGGGAGCTATGGCTACACCTTC.